The present T cell receptor beta chain was sequenced within a study of cytomegalovirus exposure and HLA in healthy donors. Across the study: In a later analysis, it was reported that the roughly 120 validation repertoires had been produced on the same platform as the 550 to 850 repertoires belonging to the first cohort. Notes on the study in general: The listing of 150 to 200 TCR beta chains classed them as cytomegalovirus-associated.

Notes on this clone: The antigen remains undetermined.

The CDR3 runs to 16 residues. Germline V gives CDR1 MNHEY, CDR2 SVGAGI. The V gene end was trimmed by 0 bases and the J gene end by 11 bases; junction bases not matched to a gene: 14. Method: immunoSEQ multiplex PCR; TCRdb's copy keeps in-frame clones and lacks some. The data contain roughly 330,000 clones, roughly 87% of them seen just once; the ten biggest clones take up 0.95% to 1.5%. The TCR was taken from a woman aged 25-40 years in good health and CMV-seropositive. The specimen sequenced was PBMCs. The chain recombines TRBV6-5 with TRBJ1-1; 8 bases fit TRBD1. CDR3 nucleotides: TGTGCCAGCAGTTACTCGTTAGGTCAGGGGGCGCCGGTGGCTTTCTTT. As protein: CASSYSLGQGAPVAFF.